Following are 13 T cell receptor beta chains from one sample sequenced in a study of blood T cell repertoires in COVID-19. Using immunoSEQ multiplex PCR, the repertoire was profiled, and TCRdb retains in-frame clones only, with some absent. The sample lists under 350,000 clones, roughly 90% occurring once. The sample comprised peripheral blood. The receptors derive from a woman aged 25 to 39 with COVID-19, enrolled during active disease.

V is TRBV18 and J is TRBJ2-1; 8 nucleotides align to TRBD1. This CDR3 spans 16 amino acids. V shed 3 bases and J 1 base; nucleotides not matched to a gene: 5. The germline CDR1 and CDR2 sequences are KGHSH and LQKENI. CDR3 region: CASSPGTGGSYNEQFF. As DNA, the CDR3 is TGTGCCAGCTCACCCGGGACAGGCGGTTCCTACAATGAGCAGTTCTTC.

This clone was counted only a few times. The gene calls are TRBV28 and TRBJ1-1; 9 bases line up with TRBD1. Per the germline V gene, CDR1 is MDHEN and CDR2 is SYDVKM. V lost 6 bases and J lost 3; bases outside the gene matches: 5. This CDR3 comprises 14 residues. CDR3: CASRATGGYTEAFF. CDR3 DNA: TGTGCCAGCAGGGCGACAGGGGGGTACACTGAAGCTTTCTTT. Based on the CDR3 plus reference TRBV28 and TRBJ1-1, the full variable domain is DVKVTQSSRYLVKRTGEKVFLECVQDMDHENMFWYRQDPGLGLRLIYFSYDVKMKEKGDIPEGYSVSREKKERFSLILESASTNQTSMYLCASRATGGYTEAFFGQGTRLTVV.

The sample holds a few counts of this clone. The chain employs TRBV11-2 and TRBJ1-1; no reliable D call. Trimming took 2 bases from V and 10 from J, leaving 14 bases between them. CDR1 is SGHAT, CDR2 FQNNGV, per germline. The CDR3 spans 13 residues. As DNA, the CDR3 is TGTGCCAGCAGCTTATCGGATTATACTAGAGCTTTCTTT. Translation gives CASSLSDYTRAFF.

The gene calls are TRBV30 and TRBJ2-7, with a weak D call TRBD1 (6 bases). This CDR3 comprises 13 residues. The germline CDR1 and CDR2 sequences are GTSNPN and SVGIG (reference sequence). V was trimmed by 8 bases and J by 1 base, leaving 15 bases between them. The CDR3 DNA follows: TGTGCCCGAATCTACAGGGAATCCTACGAGCAGTACTTC. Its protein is CARIYRESYEQYF.

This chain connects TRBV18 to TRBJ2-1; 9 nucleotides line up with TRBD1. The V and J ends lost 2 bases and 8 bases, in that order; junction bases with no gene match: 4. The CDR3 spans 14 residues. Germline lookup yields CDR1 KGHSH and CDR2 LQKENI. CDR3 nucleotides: TGTGCCAGCTCACCAGGGACAGGGCGAGATGAGCAGTTCTTC. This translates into CASSPGTGRDEQFF.

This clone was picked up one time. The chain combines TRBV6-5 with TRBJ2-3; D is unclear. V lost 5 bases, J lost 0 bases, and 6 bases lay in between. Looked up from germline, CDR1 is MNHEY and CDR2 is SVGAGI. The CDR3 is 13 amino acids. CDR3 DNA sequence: TGTGCCAGCAGTCCCATTAGCACAGATACGCAGTATTTT. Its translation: CASSPISTDTQYF.

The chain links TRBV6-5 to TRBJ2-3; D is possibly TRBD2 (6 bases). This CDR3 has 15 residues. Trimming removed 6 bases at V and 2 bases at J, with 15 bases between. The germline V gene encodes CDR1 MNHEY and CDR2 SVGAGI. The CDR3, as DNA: TGTGCCAGCAGGGAGGGCAGGTTATACACAGATACGCAGTATTTT. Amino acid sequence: CASREGRLYTDTQYF.

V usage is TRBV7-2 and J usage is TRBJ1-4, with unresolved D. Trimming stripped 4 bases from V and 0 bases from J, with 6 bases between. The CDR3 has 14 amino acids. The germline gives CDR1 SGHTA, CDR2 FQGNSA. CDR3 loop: CASSSRSTNEKLFF. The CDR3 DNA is TGTGCCAGCAGCTCTAGATCAACTAATGAAAAACTGTTTTTT.

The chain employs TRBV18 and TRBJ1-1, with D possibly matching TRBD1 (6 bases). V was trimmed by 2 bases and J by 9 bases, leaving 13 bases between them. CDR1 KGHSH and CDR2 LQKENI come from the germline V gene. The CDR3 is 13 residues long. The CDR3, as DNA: TGTGCCAGCTCACCAAGCCAGGGGAATAAAGCTTTCTTT. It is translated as CASSPSQGNKAFF.

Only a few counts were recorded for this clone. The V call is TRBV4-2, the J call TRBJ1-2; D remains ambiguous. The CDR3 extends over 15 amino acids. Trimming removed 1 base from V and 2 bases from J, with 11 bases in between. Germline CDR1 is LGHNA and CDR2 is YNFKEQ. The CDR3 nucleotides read TGTGCCAGCAGCCAAGGCCACAGCCGCAACTATGGCTACACCTTC. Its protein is CASSQGHSRNYGYTF.

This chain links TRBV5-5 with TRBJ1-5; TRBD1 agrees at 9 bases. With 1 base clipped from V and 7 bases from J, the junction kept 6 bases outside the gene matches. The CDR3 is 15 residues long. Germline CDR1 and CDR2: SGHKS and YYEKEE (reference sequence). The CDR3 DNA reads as TGTGCCAGCAGCTTGTACGGGACAGGGTTACAGCCCCAGCATTTT. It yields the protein CASSLYGTGLQPQHF.

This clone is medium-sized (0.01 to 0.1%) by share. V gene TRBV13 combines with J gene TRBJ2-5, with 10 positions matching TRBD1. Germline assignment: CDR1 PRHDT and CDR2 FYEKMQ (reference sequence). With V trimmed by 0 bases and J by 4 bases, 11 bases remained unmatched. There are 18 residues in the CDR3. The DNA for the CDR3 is TGTGCCAGCAGCTTAGGAGGGAGTGACAGGGGGCTCGGAGAGACCCAGTACTTC. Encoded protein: CASSLGGSDRGLGETQYF. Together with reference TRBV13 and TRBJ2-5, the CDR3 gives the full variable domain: AAGVIQSPRHLIKEKRETATLKCYPIPRHDTVYWYQQGPGQDPQFLISFYEKMQSDKGSIPDRFSAQQFSDYHSELNMSSLELGDSALYFCASSLGGSDRGLGETQYFGPGTRLLVL.

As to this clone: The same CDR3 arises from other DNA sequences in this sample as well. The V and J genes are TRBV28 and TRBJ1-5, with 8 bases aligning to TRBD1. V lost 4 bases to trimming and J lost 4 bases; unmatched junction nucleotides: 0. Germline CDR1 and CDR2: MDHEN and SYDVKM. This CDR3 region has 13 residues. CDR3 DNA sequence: TGTGCCAGCAGTTGGACAGGGAATCAGCCCCAGCATTTT. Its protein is CASSWTGNQPQHF.